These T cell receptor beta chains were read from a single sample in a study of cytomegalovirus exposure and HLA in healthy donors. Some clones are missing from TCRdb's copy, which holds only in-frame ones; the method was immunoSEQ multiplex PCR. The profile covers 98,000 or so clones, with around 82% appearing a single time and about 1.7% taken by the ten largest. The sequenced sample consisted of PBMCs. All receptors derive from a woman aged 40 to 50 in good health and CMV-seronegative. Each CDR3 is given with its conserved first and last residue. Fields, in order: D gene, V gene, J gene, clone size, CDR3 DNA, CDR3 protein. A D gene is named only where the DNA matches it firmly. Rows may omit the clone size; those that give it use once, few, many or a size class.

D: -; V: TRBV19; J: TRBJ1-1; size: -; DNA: TGTGCCAGTAGCAACCAGGGGAACACTGAAGCTTTCTTT; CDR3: CASSNQGNTEAFF
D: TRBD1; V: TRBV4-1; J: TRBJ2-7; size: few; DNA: TGCGCCAGCAGCCACGTGGGACAGTCCTACGAGCAGTACTTC; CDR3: CASSHVGQSYEQYF
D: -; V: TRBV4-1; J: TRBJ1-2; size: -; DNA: TGCGCCAGCAGCCAAGAAGGCGGCGGTACTTCTCATGGCTACACCTTC; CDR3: CASSQEGGGTSHGYTF
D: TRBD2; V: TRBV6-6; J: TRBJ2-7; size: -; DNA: TGTGCCAGCAGTCTGACTAGCGGGAGATCGGGCGGGCAGTACTTC; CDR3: CASSLTSGRSGGQYF
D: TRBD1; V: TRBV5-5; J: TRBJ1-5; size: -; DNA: TGTGCCAGCAGCTGGGACAGGGGTGGCAATCAGCCCCAGCATTTT; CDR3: CASSWDRGGNQPQHF
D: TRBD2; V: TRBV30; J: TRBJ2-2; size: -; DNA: TGTGCCTGGAAATGGTCTAGCGGGAAGAGGGAGCTGTTTTTT; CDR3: CAWKWSSGKRELFF
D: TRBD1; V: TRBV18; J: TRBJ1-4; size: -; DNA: TGTGCCAGCTCTCGACAGGGCGGCGAAAAACTGTTTTTT; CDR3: CASSRQGGEKLFF
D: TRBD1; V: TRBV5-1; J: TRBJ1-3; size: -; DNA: TGCGCCAGCAGCTCTACGACAGGGGGCACGGGAAACACCATATATTTT; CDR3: CASSSTTGGTGNTIYF
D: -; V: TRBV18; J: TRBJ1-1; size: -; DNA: TGTGCCAGCTCGCGGGACCCTTCAAACACTGAAGCTTTCTTT; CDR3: CASSRDPSNTEAFF
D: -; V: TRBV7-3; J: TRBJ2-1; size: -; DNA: TGTGCCAGCAGCTCCCAAGGGCTAGCCGGATTAATGGATGAGCAGTTCTTC; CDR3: CASSSQGLAGLMDEQFF
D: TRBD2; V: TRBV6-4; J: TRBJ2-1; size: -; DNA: TGTGCCAGCAGTGACGGTACTAGCGGGAAGGATGAGCAGTTCTTC; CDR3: CASSDGTSGKDEQFF